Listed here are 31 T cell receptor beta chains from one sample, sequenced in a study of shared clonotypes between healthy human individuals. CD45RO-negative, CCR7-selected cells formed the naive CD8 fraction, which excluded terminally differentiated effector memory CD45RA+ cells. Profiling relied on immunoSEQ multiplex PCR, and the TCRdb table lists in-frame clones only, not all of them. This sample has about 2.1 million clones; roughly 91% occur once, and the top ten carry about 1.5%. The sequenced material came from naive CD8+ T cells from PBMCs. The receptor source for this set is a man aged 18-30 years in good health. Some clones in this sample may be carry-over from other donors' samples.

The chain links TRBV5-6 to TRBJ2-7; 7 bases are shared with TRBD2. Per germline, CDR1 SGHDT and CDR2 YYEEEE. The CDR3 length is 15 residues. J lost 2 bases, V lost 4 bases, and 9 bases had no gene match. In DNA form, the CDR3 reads TGTGCCAGCAGCCAAGGGAGGGGCCTTACCTACGAGCAGTACTTC. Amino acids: CASSQGRGLTYEQYF.

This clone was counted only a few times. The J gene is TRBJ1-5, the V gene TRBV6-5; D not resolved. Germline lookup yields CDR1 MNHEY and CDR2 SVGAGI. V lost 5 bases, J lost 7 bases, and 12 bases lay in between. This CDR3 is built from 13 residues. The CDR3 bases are TGTGCCAGCAGTGCCCATGAGCAGCAGCCCCAGCATTTT. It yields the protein CASSAHEQQPQHF.

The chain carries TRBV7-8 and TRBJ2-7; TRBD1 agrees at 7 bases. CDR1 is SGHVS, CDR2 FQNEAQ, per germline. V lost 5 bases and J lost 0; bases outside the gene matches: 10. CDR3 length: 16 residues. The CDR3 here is CASSPRDSDHSYEQYF. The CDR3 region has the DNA TGTGCCAGCAGCCCTAGGGACAGCGACCACTCCTACGAGCAGTACTTC. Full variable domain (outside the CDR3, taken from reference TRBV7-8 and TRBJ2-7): GAGVSQSPRYKVAKRGQDVALRCDPISGHVSLFWYQQALGQGPEFLTYFQNEAQLDKSGLPSDRFFAERPEGSVSTLKIQRTQQEDSAVYLCASSPRDSDHSYEQYFGPGTRLTVT.

The CDR3 nucleotides are TGTGCCAGCAGCCAAGAGCTCAGCGGGATCCAAGAGACCCAGTACTTC. Protein product: CASSQELSGIQETQYF. V is TRBV4-2 and J is TRBJ2-5; 7 bases map to TRBD2. Germline V gene sequence: CDR1 LGHNA, CDR2 YNFKEQ. J gave up 1 base and V 0 bases, and 5 bases lay outside the gene matches. This CDR3 has 16 residues.

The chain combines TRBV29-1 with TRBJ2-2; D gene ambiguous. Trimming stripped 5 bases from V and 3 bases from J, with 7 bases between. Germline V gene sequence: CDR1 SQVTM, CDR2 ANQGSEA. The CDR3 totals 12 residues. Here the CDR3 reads CSVRAHTGELFF. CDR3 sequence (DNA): TGCAGCGTTCGAGCACACACCGGGGAGCTGTTTTTT.

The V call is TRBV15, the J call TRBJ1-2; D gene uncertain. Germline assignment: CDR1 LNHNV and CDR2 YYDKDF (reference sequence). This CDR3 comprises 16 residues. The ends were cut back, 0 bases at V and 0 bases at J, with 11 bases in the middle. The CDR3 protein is CATSRDLAASNYGYTF. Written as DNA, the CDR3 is TGTGCCACCAGCAGAGATCTAGCGGCCTCTAACTATGGCTACACCTTC. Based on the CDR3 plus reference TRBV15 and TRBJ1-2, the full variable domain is DAMVIQNPRYQVTQFGKPVTLSCSQTLNHNVMYWYQQKSSQAPKLLFHYYDKDFNNEADTPDNFQSRRPNTSFCFLDIRSPGLGDTAMYLCATSRDLAASNYGYTFGSGTRLTVV.

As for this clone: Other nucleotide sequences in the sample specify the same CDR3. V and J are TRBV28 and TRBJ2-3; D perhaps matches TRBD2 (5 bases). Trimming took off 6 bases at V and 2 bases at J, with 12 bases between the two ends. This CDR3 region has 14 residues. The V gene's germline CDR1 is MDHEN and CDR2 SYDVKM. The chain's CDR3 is CASSISGNTDTQYF. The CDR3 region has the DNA TGTGCCAGCAGCATATCCGGGAACACAGATACGCAGTATTTT.

The DNA for the CDR3 is TGTGCCAGCATCTACGGGACTAGACCCTACAATGAGCAGTTCTTC. Translation: CASIYGTRPYNEQFF. The rearrangement uses TRBV21-1 and TRBJ2-1; TRBD2, as called in the table, went unchecked against the DNA. TRBV21-1 is listed as a pseudogene. This CDR3 is 15 amino acids long.

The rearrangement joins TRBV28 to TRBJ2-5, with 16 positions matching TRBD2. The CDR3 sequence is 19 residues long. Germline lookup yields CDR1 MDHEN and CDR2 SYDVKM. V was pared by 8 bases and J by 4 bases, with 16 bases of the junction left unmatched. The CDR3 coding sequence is TGTGCCAGCTATCGAGAGGGACTAGCGGGAGGGCCGGGAGGAGAGACCCAGTACTTC. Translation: CASYREGLAGGPGGETQYF.

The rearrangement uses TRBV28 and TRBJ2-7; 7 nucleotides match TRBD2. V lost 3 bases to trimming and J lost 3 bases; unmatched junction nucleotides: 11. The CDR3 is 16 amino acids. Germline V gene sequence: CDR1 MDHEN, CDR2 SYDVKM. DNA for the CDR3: TGTGCCAGCAGTTTTCCCTCTAGCGGAGCTGACTACGAGCAGTACTTC. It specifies CASSFPSSGADYEQYF.

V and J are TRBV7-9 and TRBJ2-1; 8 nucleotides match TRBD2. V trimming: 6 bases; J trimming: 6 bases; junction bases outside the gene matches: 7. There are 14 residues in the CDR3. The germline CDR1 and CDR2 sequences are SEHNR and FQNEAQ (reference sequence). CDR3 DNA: TGTGCCAGCAGGCTGGGACTAGGCCTCAATGAGCAGTTCTTC. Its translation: CASRLGLGLNEQFF.

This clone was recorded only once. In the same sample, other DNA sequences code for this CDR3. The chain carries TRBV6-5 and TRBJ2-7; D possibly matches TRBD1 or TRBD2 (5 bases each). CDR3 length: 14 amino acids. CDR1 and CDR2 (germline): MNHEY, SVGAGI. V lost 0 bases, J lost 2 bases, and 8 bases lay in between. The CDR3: CASSYSGGPYEQYF. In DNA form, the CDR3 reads TGTGCCAGCAGTTACTCTGGGGGACCCTACGAGCAGTACTTC.

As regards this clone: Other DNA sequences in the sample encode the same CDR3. The CDR3 nucleotides are TGTGCCAGCAGTTACCGGGACAGAGATCAGCCCCAGCATTTT. The encoded protein is CASSYRDRDQPQHF. V usage is TRBV27 and J usage is TRBJ1-5; TRBD1 agrees at 7 bases. The V gene end was trimmed by 4 bases and the J gene end by 5 bases; junction bases not matched to a gene: 5. The germline V gene encodes CDR1 MNHEY and CDR2 SMNVEV (reference sequence). This CDR3 is built from 14 residues.

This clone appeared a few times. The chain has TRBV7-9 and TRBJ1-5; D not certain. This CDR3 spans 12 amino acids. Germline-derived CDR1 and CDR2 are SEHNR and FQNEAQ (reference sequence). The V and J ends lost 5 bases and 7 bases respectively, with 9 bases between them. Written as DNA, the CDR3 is TGTGCCAGCAGCCCCCTCGGCCAGCCCCAGCATTTT. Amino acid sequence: CASSPLGQPQHF.

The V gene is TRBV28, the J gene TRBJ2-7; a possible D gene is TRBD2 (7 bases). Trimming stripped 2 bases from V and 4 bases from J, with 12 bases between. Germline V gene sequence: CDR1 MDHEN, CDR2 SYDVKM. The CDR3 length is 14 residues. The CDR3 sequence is CASSLRGAGYEQYF. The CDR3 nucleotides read TGTGCCAGCAGTTTACGGGGGGCAGGGTACGAGCAGTACTTC.

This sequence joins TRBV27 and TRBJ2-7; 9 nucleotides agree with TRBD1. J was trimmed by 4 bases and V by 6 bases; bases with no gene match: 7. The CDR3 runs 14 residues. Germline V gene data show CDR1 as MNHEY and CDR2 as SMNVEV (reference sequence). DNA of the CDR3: TGTGCCAGCAGCCAAGGGACAGGGCAGTACGAGCAGTACTTC. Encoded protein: CASSQGTGQYEQYF.

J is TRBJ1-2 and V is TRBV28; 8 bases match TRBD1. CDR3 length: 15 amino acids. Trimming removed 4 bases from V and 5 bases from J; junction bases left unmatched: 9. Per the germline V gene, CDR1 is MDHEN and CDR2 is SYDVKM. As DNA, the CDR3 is TGTGCCAGCAGTTATCCGACAGGGGCGGGGTATGGCTACACCTTC. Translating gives CASSYPTGAGYGYTF.

CDR3 loop: CASSLAIGFGTRLTYEQYF. CDR3 DNA sequence: TGTGCCAGCAGCTTAGCGATTGGTTTCGGGACTAGACTAACCTACGAGCAGTACTTC. The chain links TRBV7-9 to TRBJ2-7; the match to TRBD2 covers 8 bases. There are 19 residues in the CDR3. Germline trimming cut 0 bases from V and 2 bases from J; bases unmatched to any gene: 15. Germline CDR1 SEHNR, CDR2 FQNEAQ (reference sequence).

CDR3 in amino acids: CASSLTVAPSTDTQYF. The CDR3, as DNA: TGTGCCAGCAGCTTAACCGTTGCGCCGAGCACAGATACGCAGTATTTT. The chain links TRBV7-3 to TRBJ2-3, with D unclear. V was cut by 0 bases and J by 0 bases, with 10 bases left in between. Germline-derived CDR1 and CDR2 are SGHTA and FQGTGA. CDR3 length: 16 amino acids.

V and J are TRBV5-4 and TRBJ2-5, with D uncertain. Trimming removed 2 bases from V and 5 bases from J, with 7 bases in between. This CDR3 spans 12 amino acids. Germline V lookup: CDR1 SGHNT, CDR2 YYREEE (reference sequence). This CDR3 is CASSLLSETQYF. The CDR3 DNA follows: TGTGCCAGCAGCTTATTAAGCGAGACCCAGTACTTC.

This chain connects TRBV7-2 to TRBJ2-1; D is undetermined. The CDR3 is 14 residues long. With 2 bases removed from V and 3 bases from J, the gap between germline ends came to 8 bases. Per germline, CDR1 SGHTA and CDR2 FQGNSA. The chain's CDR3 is CASSLRAVYNEQFF. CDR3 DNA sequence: TGTGCCAGCAGCTTACGGGCCGTCTACAATGAGCAGTTCTTC.

CDR3 residues: CASSLGRLHSYEQYF. CDR3 bases: TGTGCCAGCAGTTTAGGGCGGCTACACTCCTACGAGCAGTACTTC. This sequence joins TRBV28 and TRBJ2-7; D not certain. Per the germline V gene, CDR1 is MDHEN and CDR2 is SYDVKM. Trimming left V 2 bases short and J 0 bases short, with 11 bases between. This CDR3 comprises 15 residues.

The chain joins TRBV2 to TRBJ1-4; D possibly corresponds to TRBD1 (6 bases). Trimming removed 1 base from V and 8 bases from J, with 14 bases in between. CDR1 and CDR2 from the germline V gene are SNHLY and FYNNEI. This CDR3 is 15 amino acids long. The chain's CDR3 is CASSEGRGAREKLFF. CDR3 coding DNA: TGTGCCAGCAGTGAAGGAAGGGGGGCAAGGGAAAAACTGTTTTTT.

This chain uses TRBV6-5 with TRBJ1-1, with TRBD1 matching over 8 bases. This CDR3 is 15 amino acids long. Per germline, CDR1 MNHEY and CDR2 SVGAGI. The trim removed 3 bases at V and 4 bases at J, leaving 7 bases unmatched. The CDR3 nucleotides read TGTGCCAGCAGTTATACGGACAGGGAGATCACTGAAGCTTTCTTT. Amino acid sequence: CASSYTDREITEAFF.

As DNA, the CDR3 is TGTGCCAGTAGCCCAATAGCGGGAGGGCAGACCGGGGAGCTGTTTTTT. Translating it yields CASSPIAGGQTGELFF. This chain links TRBV19 with TRBJ2-2, with TRBD2 matching 11 bases. The CDR3 runs 16 residues. V lost 6 bases to trimming and J lost 5 bases; unmatched junction nucleotides: 8. Germline CDR1 LNHDA, CDR2 SQIVND (reference sequence). The full variable domain, in which reference TRBV19 and TRBJ2-2 provide the parts outside the CDR3, is DGGITQSPKYLFRKEGQNVTLSCEQNLNHDAMYWYRQDPGQGLRLIYYSQIVNDFQKGDIAEGYSVSREKKESFPLTVTSAQKNPTAFYLCASSPIAGGQTGELFFGEGSRLTVL.

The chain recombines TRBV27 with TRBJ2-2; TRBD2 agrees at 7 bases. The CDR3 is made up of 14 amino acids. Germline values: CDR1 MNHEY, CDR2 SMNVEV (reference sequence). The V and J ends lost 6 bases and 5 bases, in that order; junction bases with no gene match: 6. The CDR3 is CASRGGRATGELFF. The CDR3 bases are TGTGCCAGCAGGGGGGGGAGGGCGACCGGGGAGCTGTTTTTT.

CDR3 amino acids: CASSVVAGSNTGELFF. CDR3 DNA: TGTGCCAGCAGCGTAGTGGCGGGCTCGAACACCGGGGAGCTGTTTTTT. The rearrangement links TRBV9 to TRBJ2-2; tentative D call: TRBD2 (5 bases). V lost 0 bases, J lost 0 bases, and 9 bases lay in between. The CDR3 extends over 16 amino acids. Per the germline V gene, CDR1 is SGDLS and CDR2 is YYNGEE.

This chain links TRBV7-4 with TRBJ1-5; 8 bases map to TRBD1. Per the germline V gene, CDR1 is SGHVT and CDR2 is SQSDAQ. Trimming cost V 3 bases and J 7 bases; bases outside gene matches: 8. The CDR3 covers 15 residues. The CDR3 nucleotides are TGTGCCAGCAGCTTGGAAGACAGGGGTAGGCAGCCCCAGCATTTT. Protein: CASSLEDRGRQPQHF.

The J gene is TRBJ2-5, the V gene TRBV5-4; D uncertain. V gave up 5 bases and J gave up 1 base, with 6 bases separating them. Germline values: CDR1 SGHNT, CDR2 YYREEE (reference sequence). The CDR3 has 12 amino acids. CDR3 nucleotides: TGTGCCAGCAGGGGATCCCAAGAGACCCAGTACTTC. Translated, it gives CASRGSQETQYF.

The CDR3 is CASSVGWDASNEKLFF. The CDR3 DNA reads TGTGCCAGCAGCGTAGGATGGGACGCCTCGAATGAAAAACTGTTTTTT. The chain has TRBV9 and TRBJ1-4; D possibly corresponds to TRBD1 (5 bases). This CDR3 comprises 16 residues. Trimming cost V 0 bases and J 5 bases, with 14 bases left between them. Looked up from germline, CDR1 is SGDLS and CDR2 is YYNGEE.

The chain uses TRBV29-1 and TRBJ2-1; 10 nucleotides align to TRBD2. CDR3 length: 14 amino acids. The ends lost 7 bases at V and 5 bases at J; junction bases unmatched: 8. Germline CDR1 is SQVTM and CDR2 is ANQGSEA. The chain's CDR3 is CSGCVLAGDNEQFF. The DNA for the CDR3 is TGCAGCGGTTGTGTTCTAGCGGGGGACAATGAGCAGTTCTTC.